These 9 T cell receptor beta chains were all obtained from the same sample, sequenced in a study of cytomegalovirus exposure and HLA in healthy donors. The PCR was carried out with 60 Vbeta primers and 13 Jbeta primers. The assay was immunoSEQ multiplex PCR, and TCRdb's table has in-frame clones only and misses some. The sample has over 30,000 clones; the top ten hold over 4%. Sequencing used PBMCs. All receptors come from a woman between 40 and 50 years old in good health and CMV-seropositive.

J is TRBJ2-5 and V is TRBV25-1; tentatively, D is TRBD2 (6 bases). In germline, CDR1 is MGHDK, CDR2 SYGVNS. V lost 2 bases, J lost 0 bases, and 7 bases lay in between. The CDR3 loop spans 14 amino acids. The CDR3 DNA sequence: TGTGCCAGCAGTGAAGGGAGGTACCAAGAGACCCAGTACTTC. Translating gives CASSEGRYQETQYF. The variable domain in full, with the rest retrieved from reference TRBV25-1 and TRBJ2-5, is EADIYQTPRYLVIGTGKKITLECSQTMGHDKMYWYQQDPGMELHLIHYSYGVNSTEKGDLSSESTVSRIRTEHFPLTLESARPSHTSQYLCASSEGRYQETQYFGPGTRLLVL.

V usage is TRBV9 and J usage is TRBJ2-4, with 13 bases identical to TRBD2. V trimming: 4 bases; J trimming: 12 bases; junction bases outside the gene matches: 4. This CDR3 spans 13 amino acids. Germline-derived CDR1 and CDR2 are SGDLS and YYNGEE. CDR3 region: CASSQTSGRSQYF. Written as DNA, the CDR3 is TGTGCCAGCAGCCAGACTAGCGGGAGGTCTCAGTACTTC.

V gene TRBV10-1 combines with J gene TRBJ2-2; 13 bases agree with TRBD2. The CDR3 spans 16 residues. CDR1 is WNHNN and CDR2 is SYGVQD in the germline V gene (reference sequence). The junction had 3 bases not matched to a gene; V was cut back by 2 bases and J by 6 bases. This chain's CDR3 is CASSEGLAGVSGELFF. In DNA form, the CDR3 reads TGCGCCAGCAGTGAGGGACTAGCGGGAGTCTCCGGGGAGCTGTTTTTT.

The CDR3 reads CASSHQQGTYGYTF. For the CDR3, the DNA is TGCGCCAGCAGCCACCAACAGGGGACTTATGGCTACACCTTC. The chain carries TRBV4-3 and TRBJ1-2, with 7 bases identical to TRBD1. This CDR3 has 14 residues. V gave up 3 bases and J gave up 5 bases; unmatched junction bases: 6. Germline V CDR1 and CDR2: LGHNA, YSLEER.

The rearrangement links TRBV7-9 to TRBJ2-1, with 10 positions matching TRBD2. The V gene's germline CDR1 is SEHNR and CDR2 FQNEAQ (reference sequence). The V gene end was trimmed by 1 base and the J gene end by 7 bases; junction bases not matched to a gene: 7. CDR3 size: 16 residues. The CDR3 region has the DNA TGTGCCAGCAGCTTAGATCCGGGACTAGCGACGAATGAGCAGTTCTTC. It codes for CASSLDPGLATNEQFF.

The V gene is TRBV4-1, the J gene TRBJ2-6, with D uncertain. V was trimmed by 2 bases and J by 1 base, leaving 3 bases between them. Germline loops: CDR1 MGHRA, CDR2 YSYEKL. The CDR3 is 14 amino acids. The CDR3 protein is CASSQLSGANVLTF. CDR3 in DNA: TGCGCCAGCAGCCAACTTTCTGGGGCCAACGTCCTGACTTTC.

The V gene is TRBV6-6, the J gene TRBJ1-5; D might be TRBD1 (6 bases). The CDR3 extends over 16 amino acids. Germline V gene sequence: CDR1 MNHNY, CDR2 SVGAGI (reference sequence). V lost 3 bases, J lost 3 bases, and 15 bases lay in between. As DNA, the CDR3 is TGTGCCAGCAGTTATAGGGGGACGGACCCCAATCAGCCCCAGCATTTT. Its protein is CASSYRGTDPNQPQHF.

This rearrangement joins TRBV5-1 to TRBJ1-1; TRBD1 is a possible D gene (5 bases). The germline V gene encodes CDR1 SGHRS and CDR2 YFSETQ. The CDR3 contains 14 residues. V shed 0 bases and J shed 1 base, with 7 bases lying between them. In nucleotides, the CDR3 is TGCGCCAGCAGCTTGGGACAGCAGAACACTGAAGCTTTCTTT. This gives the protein CASSLGQQNTEAFF.

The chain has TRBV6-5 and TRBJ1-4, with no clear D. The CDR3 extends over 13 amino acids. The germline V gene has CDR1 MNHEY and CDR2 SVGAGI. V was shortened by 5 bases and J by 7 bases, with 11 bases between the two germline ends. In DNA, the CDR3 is TGTGCCAGCAGTCCCTTCGAGGGTGAAAAACTGTTTTTT. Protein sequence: CASSPFEGEKLFF.